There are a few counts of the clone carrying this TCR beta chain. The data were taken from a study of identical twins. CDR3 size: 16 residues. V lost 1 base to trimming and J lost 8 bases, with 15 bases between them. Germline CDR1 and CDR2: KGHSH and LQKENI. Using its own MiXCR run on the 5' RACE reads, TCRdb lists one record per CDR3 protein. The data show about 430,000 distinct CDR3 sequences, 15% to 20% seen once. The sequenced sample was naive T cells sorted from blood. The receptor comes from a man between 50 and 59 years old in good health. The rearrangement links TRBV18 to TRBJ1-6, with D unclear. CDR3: CASSPQEVQRHSPLHF. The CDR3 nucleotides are TGTGCCAGCTCACCACAGGAGGTACAAAGGCATTCACCCCTCCACTTT.